Shown below are 8 T cell receptor beta chains from a single sample sequenced in a study of memory CD4+ T cells and cytomegalovirus serostatus (dated by TCRdb to the late 2010s). A FACSAria II was used to sort memory CD4+ T cells, defined as single viable CD3+CD4+CD8-CD45RO+ cells. The library came from the immunoSEQ multiplex PCR assay. TCRdb's version of the immuneACCESS table is confined to in-frame rearrangements and falls short of the full clone set. An unresolved V gene accounts for under half of the shortfall where checked; the remainder is of unknown origin. The sample table contains some 60,000 clones; only one count was recorded for around 79% of them. Over 2% of the sample rests with the top ten. The sequencing sample was made of memory CD4+ T cells from blood. All receptors derive from an adult in good health and CMV-seropositive.

This clone has a handful of counts. The genes are TRBV9 and TRBJ1-4; D might be TRBD1 (5 bases). The CDR3 consists of 14 residues. The V gene's germline CDR1 is SGDLS and CDR2 YYNGEE. V dropped 0 bases and J dropped 2 bases, with 5 bases sitting between them. The DNA for the CDR3 is TGTGCCAGCAGCGTAGGGGGCACTAATGAAAAACTGTTTTTT. This codes for CASSVGGTNEKLFF.

The chain joins TRBV6-1 to TRBJ1-1; 9 nucleotides line up with TRBD1. The CDR3 has 15 residues. V trimming: 3 bases; J trimming: 4 bases; junction bases outside the gene matches: 6. Germline lookup yields CDR1 MNHNS and CDR2 SASEGT. Here the CDR3 reads CASSEPTGGITEAFF. Written as DNA, the CDR3 is TGTGCCAGCAGTGAGCCGACAGGGGGTATCACTGAAGCTTTCTTT.

The V gene is TRBV7-2, the J gene TRBJ1-3, with 9 bases identical to TRBD1. CDR3 size: 16 residues. Germline CDR1 is SGHTA and CDR2 is FQGNSA. Trimming removed 5 bases from V and 1 base from J; junction bases left unmatched: 6. The CDR3 DNA is TGTGCCAGCAGCACCCGGACAGGGGAGTCTGGAAACACCATATATTTT. The encoded protein is CASSTRTGESGNTIYF.

This clone has more than one count but fewer than ten. This chain links TRBV6-1 with TRBJ1-1; possibly TRBD1 for D (5 bases). The CDR3 length is 14 residues. The V end lost 5 bases, the J end lost 4 bases, and 14 bases lay between the germline ends. Germline V lookup: CDR1 MNHNS, CDR2 SASEGT. The CDR3 nucleotides read TGTGCCAGCAGTCCCACCAGGGTCTCCACTGAAGCTTTCTTT. Encoded protein: CASSPTRVSTEAFF.

V is TRBV7-3 and J is TRBJ2-2; unclear D gene. Trimming pared 1 base from V and 1 base from J, leaving 7 bases between. CDR1 and CDR2 from the germline V gene are SGHTA and FQGTGA. The CDR3 extends over 15 amino acids. The CDR3 sequence is CASSLSHGNTGELFF. The CDR3 coding sequence is TGTGCCAGCAGCTTAAGTCACGGGAACACCGGGGAGCTGTTTTTT.

The chain uses TRBV15 and TRBJ2-1; a weak D match, TRBD1 (6 bases). The CDR3 is 13 amino acids. V was clipped by 1 base and J by 12 bases, with 13 bases between them. In germline, CDR1 is LNHNV, CDR2 YYDKDF (reference sequence). CDR3 protein: CATSRVPGDGQFF. CDR3 coding DNA: TGTGCCACCAGCAGAGTCCCAGGGGATGGGCAGTTCTTC.

The chain links TRBV15 to TRBJ2-5, with a weak D call TRBD2 (5 bases). The CDR3 runs 14 residues. Germline V lookup: CDR1 LNHNV, CDR2 YYDKDF (reference sequence). V dropped 1 base and J dropped 2 bases, with 8 bases sitting between them. The CDR3 DNA is TGTGCCACCAGCAGAGGGACTGGGCAAGAGACCCAGTACTTC. Encoded protein: CATSRGTGQETQYF.

The rearrangement joins TRBV7-9 to TRBJ2-1; 9 bases agree with TRBD2. J gave up 7 bases and V 5 bases, and 9 bases lay outside the gene matches. In germline, CDR1 is SEHNR, CDR2 FQNEAQ (reference sequence). The CDR3 sequence is 15 residues long. Here the CDR3 reads CASSPPGGRGNEQFF. CDR3 DNA: TGTGCCAGCAGCCCCCCGGGCGGGAGGGGGAATGAGCAGTTCTTC.